This TCR beta chain was documented in a study of beta chain features in type 1 diabetes. Findings of the study overall: cDNA-based reads could over-represent cells with high TCR expression. Type 1 diabetes patients had moderately but significantly shorter TCRB CDR3s in all four CD4+ subsets. Naive, central memory and Treg TCRB repertoires seemed to resemble each other more closely in patients than they did in healthy donors.

This clone was observed a few times. The antigen is unknown. Reverse transcription of all isolated RNA meant that expressed TCRB transcripts were sequenced. Repertoires were generated with immunoSEQ multiplex PCR, while TCRdb's copy carries only in-frame clones and drops some. Among a few hundred thousand clones listed, more than 11% were seen once. The CDR3 extends over 16 amino acids. The germline CDR1 and CDR2 sequences are LNHDA and SQIVND (reference sequence). Trimming cost V 5 bases and J 6 bases; bases outside gene matches: 7. The sequence derives from a man younger than 40 with type 1 diabetes. Sequenced input: naive CD4+ T cells from blood. The chain couples TRBV19 to TRBJ2-1; 13 positions match TRBD2. The CDR3 nucleotides read TGTGCCAGTAGTCAAACCGGGACTAGCGGGATCAATGAGCAGTTCTTC. This codes for CASSQTGTSGINEQFF. The whole variable domain, remainder taken from reference TRBV19 and TRBJ2-1, is DGGITQSPKYLFRKEGQNVTLSCEQNLNHDAMYWYRQDPGQGLRLIYYSQIVNDFQKGDIAEGYSVSREKKESFPLTVTSAQKNPTAFYLCASSQTGTSGINEQFFGPGTRLTVL.